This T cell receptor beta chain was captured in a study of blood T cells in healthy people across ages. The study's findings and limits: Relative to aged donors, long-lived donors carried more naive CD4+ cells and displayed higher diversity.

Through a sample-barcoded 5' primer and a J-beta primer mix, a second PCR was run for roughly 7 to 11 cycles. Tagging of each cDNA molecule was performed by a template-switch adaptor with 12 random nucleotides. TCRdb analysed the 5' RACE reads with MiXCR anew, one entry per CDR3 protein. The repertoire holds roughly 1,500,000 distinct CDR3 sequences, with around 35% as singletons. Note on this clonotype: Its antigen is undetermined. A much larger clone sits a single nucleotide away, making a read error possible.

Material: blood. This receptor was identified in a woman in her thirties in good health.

The CDR3 sequence: CAGSQEPRVSPSYEQYF. CDR3 nucleotides: TGCGCCGGCAGCCAAGAACCCAGGGTGTCTCCCAGCTACGAGCAGTACTTC. J is TRBJ2-7 and V is TRBV4-1; D might be TRBD1 (5 bases). Germline V CDR1 and CDR2: MGHRA, YSYEKL. CDR3 length: 17 residues.